This TCR beta chain was observed in a study of CD8+ T cells in alopecia areata. Isolated RNA was reverse transcribed into cDNA used as the sequencing template. Repertoires were generated with immunoSEQ multiplex PCR, while TCRdb's copy carries only in-frame clones and drops some. Of almost 35,000 clones in the sample, approximately 58% were seen once. Study-level points and caveats: Lesional scalp, notably in alopecia totalis/universalis, had clonality above that of normal scalp. Clarity of TCR sharing across patients fell short of that in mice, possibly HLA-related. Sequenced scalp T cells also include alphabeta T cells resident in normal skin.

V gave up 8 bases and J gave up 2 bases; unmatched junction bases: 13. The CDR3 totals 17 residues. Germline V lookup: CDR1 LNHDA, CDR2 SQIVND (reference sequence). As part of sample collection, lesional scalp punch biopsies and peripheral blood were taken from alopecia areata patients. In its sample, this clone was seen a few times. Antigen: not known. The rearrangement uses TRBV19 and TRBJ2-1; 9 nucleotides agree with TRBD1. Material for sequencing was NKG2D-high CD8+ T cells sorted from blood. The clonotype comes from a human donor with alopecia areata. CDR3 in amino acids: CASRDRVSSAPYNEQFF. The CDR3, as DNA: TGTGCCAGTCGGGACAGGGTCTCAAGTGCCCCCTACAATGAGCAGTTCTTC. Full variable domain (remainder filled in from reference TRBV19 and TRBJ2-1): DGGITQSPKYLFRKEGQNVTLSCEQNLNHDAMYWYRQDPGQGLRLIYYSQIVNDFQKGDIAEGYSVSREKKESFPLTVTSAQKNPTAFYLCASRDRVSSAPYNEQFFGPGTRLTVL.